This T cell receptor (beta chain) was documented in a study of Ad26.COV2.S vaccination and SARS-CoV-2 variants (dated by TCRdb to about 2021). Regarding the research as a whole: Donors in the vaccine arm were drawn from COV1001, a multicentre, randomized, double-blind, placebo-controlled phase I-IIa trial testing Ad26.COV2.S in healthy adults. The specificity and breadth of SARS-CoV-2-reactive T cell receptors after Ad26.COV2.S vaccination were assessed by TCRbeta repertoire sequencing. Dosing of Ad26.COV2.S was intramuscular, at either 5x10^10 or 1x10^11 viral particles, delivered as one shot or as two shots spaced 56 days apart. Participants in the trial were split at random into five groups of five each, receiving low-dose or high-dose Ad26.COV2.S once or twice, or else placebo on both occasions. Investigators remained blinded to trial group allocation during experiments and outcome assessment. The TCR-sequenced set comprised around 30 samples: around 20 Ad26.COV2.S vaccine recipients, 5 placebo recipients and 8 SARS-CoV-2 convalescent individuals.

V is clipped by 1 base and J by 2 bases, and the sequence between their germline boundaries is 9 bases long. From its cysteine to its phenylalanine, the CDR3 spans 15 amino acids. Here the CDR3 DNA is all that survives: 45 bases in frame from base 1. Looking up the germline V gene (reference sequence) yields CDR1 SEHNR and CDR2 FQNEAQ. With respect to this clone: Its target antigen remains unknown. Base-call qualities are not available, and no considerably larger clone is one nucleotide away.

TCRbeta CDR3 regions were sequenced with the immunoSEQ Assay. After extraction, genomic DNA underwent amplification by bias-controlled multiplex PCR, followed by high-throughput sequencing. The study's processing was this. To quantify the absolute abundance of every unique TCRbeta CDR3 region, sequences were collapsed and filtered. T cell fraction was estimated by normalizing TCRbeta template counts to usable DNA, with usable DNA measured through amplification of reference genes found in all nucleated cells. Repertoire TCRs were annotated as SARS-CoV-2-specific by exact matching of V gene, CDR3 amino acid sequence and J gene to a known reactive TCR set. The reference SARS-CoV-2 TCR set was derived from MIRA and filtered for enrichment in COVID-19-positive ImmuneCODE repertoires, a step that removed public or cross-reactive TCRs. Using the MIRA antigens, annotated TCRs were further analysed by specific ORF or by position within an ORF. Breadth was defined as annotated unique rearrangements over total unique productive rearrangements; depth was the summed frequency of those rearrangements. Group comparisons of TCR breadth used two-sided Wilcoxon rank-sum tests. Not all clones reach the TCRdb copy of this immuneACCESS table, which keeps in-frame sequences only. Checked studies attribute under half of the gap to unresolved V genes and leave the rest unexplained. The V and J calls and the clone size are those of that table, but D and trimming were determined from the DNA. For this sample the table gives under 250,000 clones, of which 87% were detected only once. Less than 3% of the sample goes to the ten largest clones.

The treatment or condition label, read with the paper, signifies: around 19 received Ad26.COV2.S at low or high dose, single or two shots; about 5 received placebo; per-sample allocation not given. Repertoires of vaccine and placebo recipients were sequenced from samples collected on day 63 after the first injection. Between 29 July and 7 August 2020, Cohort 1b enrolled 20 to 30 adults aged 18-55 years at one site in Boston, USA. Ad26.COV2.S was a replication-incompetent adenovirus type 26 vector that expressed a prefusion-stabilized SARS-CoV-2 spike protein derived from the original Wuhan strain. Paper-wide results and their limitations: After vaccination, substantial breadth of spike-specific CD8+ and CD4+ T cell responses was reported. The authors noted that the TCR breadth and depth analyses may have underestimated total T cell responses. Non-spike TCR breadth was comparable between vaccine and placebo recipients, consistent with the vaccine containing only spike. The study was not powered for comparison of responses between vaccine doses or regimens. Ad26.COV2.S recipients had higher spike-specific TCR breadth than placebo recipients (P = 0.0014).

Here the sequenced sample was peripheral blood, taken in a trial of Ad26.COV2.S vaccine versus placebo. The rearrangement joined TRBV7-9 to TRBJ1-5; TRBD1 might be the D gene, on 5 matching bases. The clonotype originates from a person between 18 and 59 years old who received the Ad26.COV2.S COVID-19 vaccine or a placebo. In nucleotides, the sequence is TGTGCCAGCAGCTTAGGGGGCGAGGGCAATCAGCCCCAGCATTTT. It translates as CASSLGGEGNQPQHF.